A selection of T cell receptor beta chains follows, all from one sample in a study of T cell responses to AZD1222 COVID-19 vaccine. The method was immunoSEQ multiplex PCR; TCRdb's version includes in-frame clones alone and lacks a portion of them. The data hold some 99,000 clones, with more than 70% observed a single time. The input for sequencing was peripheral blood, taken on day 0 of AZD1222 vaccination. These receptors all stem from an adult in good health. The CDR3 runs from the conserved cysteine through the conserved F or W. The D gene is left open where the match is weak. Some rows mark clone size as missing; the rest say once, few, many or name a class of expanded clone.

j_gene,d_gene,v_gene,abundance,CDR3nt,CDR3aa
TRBJ1-2,NA,TRBV29-1,NA,TGCAGCGTTGAAGACCCCAAGACAGTCCTTTATAACTATGGCTACACCTTC,CSVEDPKTVLYNYGYTF
TRBJ2-2,TRBD2,TRBV11-2,NA,TGTGCCAGCAGCGGAAGGACTAGCGGGGGGATAACCGGGGAGCTGTTTTTT,CASSGRTSGGITGELFF
TRBJ1-2,TRBD1,TRBV27,NA,TGTGCCAGCAGTCCGCGACAGGGCGCGGGCTATGGCTACACCTTC,CASSPRQGAGYGYTF
TRBJ2-5,NA,TRBV10-3,once,TGTGCCATCAGAGGACAGCCACAAGAGACCCAGTACTTC,CAIRGQPQETQYF
TRBJ1-3,TRBD1,TRBV9,NA,TGTGCCAGCAGCGTCCGGGACAGGGCAAACACCATATATTTT,CASSVRDRANTIYF
TRBJ1-2,TRBD1,TRBV6-6,NA,TGTGCCAGCAGTCCCCATACAAGGACAGGGCGGGACTATGGCTACACCTTC,CASSPHTRTGRDYGYTF
TRBJ1-1,TRBD1,TRBV5-5,NA,TGTGCCAGCAGCTTAAGCCCGACAGGGGGGAGAAGCACTGAAGCTTTCTTT,CASSLSPTGGRSTEAFF
TRBJ1-3,NA,TRBV9,NA,TGTGCCAGCAGCGCCCAGGGGTTCTCTGGAAACACCATATATTTT,CASSAQGFSGNTIYF
TRBJ2-4,TRBD1,TRBV6-5,NA,TGTGCCAGCAGTTACCGACAGGGGGCCAAAAACATTCAGTACTTC,CASSYRQGAKNIQYF
TRBJ1-5,NA,TRBV28,NA,TGTGCCAGCACCTGGGGGATCAATCAGCCCCAGCATTTT,CASTWGINQPQHF
TRBJ2-6,TRBD1,TRBV15,NA,TGTGCCACCAGCAGAGTCCTCTTGGGACAGGGGTTCTCTGGGGCCAACGTCCTGACTTTC,CATSRVLLGQGFSGANVLTF
TRBJ2-2,NA,TRBV28,NA,TGTGCCAGCAGGGTCCCCTCGACAATTACCGGGGAGCTGTTTTTT,CASRVPSTITGELFF
TRBJ1-2,NA,TRBV28,NA,TGTGCCAGCAGGAGTCCAGGGGTCACCAACTATGGCTACACCTTC,CASRSPGVTNYGYTF
TRBJ2-3,TRBD2,TRBV7-3,NA,TGTGCCAGCAGCCCCCGTAATGCGGGGAGGGATGTCGATACGCAGTATTTT,CASSPRNAGRDVDTQYF
TRBJ2-4,NA,TRBV28,NA,TGTGCCAGCAGCCCACGGTTTAGGGGGAGGAACATTCAGTACTTC,CASSPRFRGRNIQYF
TRBJ1-2,NA,TRBV5-4,NA,TGTGCCAGCAGCTTAAGGCAGAACTATGGCTACACCTTC,CASSLRQNYGYTF
TRBJ2-3,TRBD2,TRBV9,NA,TGTGCCAGCAGCGTTCTTAGCGGGGGGCCCACAGATACGCAGTATTTT,CASSVLSGGPTDTQYF
TRBJ2-5,NA,TRBV24-1,NA,TGTGCCACCAGTGATCCGGGTTGGGGGACCCAGTACTTC,CATSDPGWGTQYF
TRBJ2-2,NA,TRBV28,NA,TGTGCCAGCAGTTTTCCGAGGGCCGCAAACACCGGGGAGCTGTTTTTT,CASSFPRAANTGELFF
TRBJ2-7,NA,TRBV7-2,once,TGTGCCAGCAGCTCGTTACTCCTCAGGGACACCGGCTACGAGCAGTACTTC,CASSSLLLRDTGYEQYF
TRBJ1-2,NA,TRBV5-8,NA,TGTGCCAGCACCTCCGGGTTCCGGACAGACTATGGCTACACCTTC,CASTSGFRTDYGYTF
TRBJ2-3,TRBD1,TRBV6-6,NA,TGTGCCAGCAGCTACAGGGGGTATCCTTGGGATACGCAGTATTTT,CASSYRGYPWDTQYF
TRBJ2-3,TRBD2,TRBV6-5,NA,TGTGCCAGCAGTTACCCCGAGCGGGAGGGATCAGATACGCAGTATTTT,CASSYPEREGSDTQYF
TRBJ2-5,NA,TRBV5-1,NA,TGCGCCAGCAGCCCTGGGGGCCGGGGAGTACGGGGAGTGGCCCAGTACTTC,CASSPGGRGVRGVAQYF
TRBJ2-1,NA,TRBV3-1/TRBV3-2,NA,TGTGCCAGCAGCCAAGTAGGTGGTGCTCGTCTCGATGAGCAGTTCTTC,CASSQVGGARLDEQFF
TRBJ2-5,TRBD2,TRBV2,NA,TGTGCCAGCAGTGACAGATTAGCGGGCGAGTACCAAGAGACCCAGTACTTC,CASSDRLAGEYQETQYF
TRBJ2-3,NA,TRBV2,NA,TGTGCCAGCAGTTGGGGGTCACGCACAGATACGCAGTATTTT,CASSWGSRTDTQYF
TRBJ1-5,TRBD1,TRBV19,NA,TGTGCCAGTAGTGCCACACAGGGGGGCAATCAGCCCCAGCATTTT,CASSATQGGNQPQHF
TRBJ1-1,TRBD1,TRBV9,once,TGTGCCAGCAGCGTAGTAGGGACAGGAGGGACTGAAGCTTTCTTT,CASSVVGTGGTEAFF
TRBJ1-1,NA,TRBV5-1,NA,TGCGCCAGCAGGCCGTACAGCTATGGGACAAACACTGAAGCTTTCTTT,CASRPYSYGTNTEAFF
TRBJ1-4,NA,TRBV19,NA,TGTGCCACCCGTGGGTATGGCGAAAAACTGTTTTTT,CATRGYGEKLFF
TRBJ1-2,TRBD1,TRBV19,NA,TGTGCCAGTAAAGTGAGACAGGGTTATCATGGCTACACCTTC,CASKVRQGYHGYTF
TRBJ1-5,NA,TRBV6-5,NA,TGTGCCAGCAGTTACTCAGGGCGCGATCAGCCCCAGCATTTT,CASSYSGRDQPQHF
TRBJ2-2,TRBD2,TRBV5-1,NA,TGCGCCAGCAGCATACGCGGGGGATACACCGGGGAGCTGTTTTTT,CASSIRGGYTGELFF
TRBJ2-1,TRBD2,TRBV3-1/TRBV3-2,NA,TGTGCCAGCAGCCAAGCTAGCGGGGGGGCGAATGAGCAGTTCTTC,CASSQASGGANEQFF
TRBJ1-5,TRBD1,TRBV19,once,TGTGCCAGTAGTACCCAGACAGGGAGGGCTAATCAGCCCCAGCATTTT,CASSTQTGRANQPQHF
TRBJ2-7,NA,TRBV4-3,NA,TGCGCCAGCAGCCAAGGCCCGACAGCAAAGAGCTCCTACGAGCAGTACTTC,CASSQGPTAKSSYEQYF
TRBJ2-1,NA,TRBV7-8,once,TGTGCCAGCAGCTTTTCGGGCTCTCAGTTCTTC,CASSFSGSQFF
TRBJ1-3,TRBD1,TRBV2,NA,TGTGCCAGCAGTATTACAGGGGGCTCCTCTGGAAACACCATATATTTT,CASSITGGSSGNTIYF
TRBJ1-1,NA,TRBV29-1,NA,TGCAGCGTGTATGGCCAGAACACTGAAGCTTTCTTT,CSVYGQNTEAFF
TRBJ1-3,NA,TRBV15,NA,TGTGCCACCAGCATGGGACGGTTCTCTGGAAACACCATATATTTT,CATSMGRFSGNTIYF
TRBJ1-1,NA,TRBV5-1,NA,TGCGCCAGCGAGTCCGGATCTAGGGGGTTGAACACTGAAGCTTTCTTT,CASESGSRGLNTEAFF
TRBJ1-5,NA,TRBV12-3/TRBV12-4,NA,TGTGCCAGCAGTTTAGGCAGGGCTCAGCCCCAGCATTTT,CASSLGRAQPQHF
TRBJ2-7,NA,TRBV5-1,NA,TGCGCCAGCTCCTCAGGGGATAACTACGAGCAGTACTTC,CASSSGDNYEQYF